Described below is a single T cell receptor beta chain sequence and its context. The antigen remains unidentified. This sample was included in a study of STAT5B mutations in CD4+ large granular lymphocyte leukemia. Overall study results and limits: No patients shared main leukemic clonotypes, though about 25% appeared at low frequency elsewhere.

This CDR3 is built from 16 residues. Germline V gene data show CDR1 as LNHDA and CDR2 as SQIVND (reference sequence). V lost 1 base, J lost 5 bases, and 14 bases lay in between. The table came from immunoSEQ multiplex PCR; TCRdb's copy has only in-frame clones and leaves some out. The table shows 20,000 to 25,000 clones, with roughly 82% occurring only once. The sequence was obtained from a human donor in good health. Sequencing was done on a sample of CD4+ T cells from blood buffy coats. This chain joins TRBV19 and TRBJ1-4; D might be TRBD1 (5 bases). The CDR3 spells CASSIGLGTNNEKLFF. CDR3 sequence (DNA): TGTGCCAGTAGTATAGGACTCGGGACGAACAATGAAAAACTGTTTTTT.